This T cell receptor (beta chain) appears in the sequencing data of a study of blood T cell repertoires in COVID-19. The V gene's germline CDR1 is SGDLS and CDR2 YYNGEE. The length of the CDR3 is 14 residues. V gave up 4 bases and J gave up 8 bases; unmatched junction bases: 9. Original analysis: Researchers report that nucleated cell counts were estimated from reference gene primer amplification. Data came from immunoSEQ multiplex PCR; TCRdb stores just in-frame clones and leaves some out. The D gene and trimming were derived from the DNA, and the V and J assignments and clone size from that table. The table shows around 300,000 clones, with about 88% occurring only once. Clinical histories supplied by participants themselves formed the basis of cohort assignment.

The receptor was isolated from a woman in her fifties or sixties who had recovered from COVID-19. The specimen sequenced was PBMCs or T cells enriched from blood (not recorded which). The chain uses TRBV9 and TRBJ1-2, with TRBD1 matching 9 bases. This CDR3 reads CASSPDRGIGGYTF. The CDR3 DNA follows: TGTGCCAGCAGCCCGGACAGGGGAATAGGGGGCTACACCTTC.